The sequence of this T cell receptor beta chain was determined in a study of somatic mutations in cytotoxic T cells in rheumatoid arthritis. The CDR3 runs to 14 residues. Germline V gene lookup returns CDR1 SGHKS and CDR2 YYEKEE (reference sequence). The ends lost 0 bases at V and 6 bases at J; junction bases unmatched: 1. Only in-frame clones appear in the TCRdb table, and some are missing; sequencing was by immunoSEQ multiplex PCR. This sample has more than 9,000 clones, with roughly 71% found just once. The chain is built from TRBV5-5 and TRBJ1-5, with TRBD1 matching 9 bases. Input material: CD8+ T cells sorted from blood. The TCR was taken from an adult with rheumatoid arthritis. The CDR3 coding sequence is TGTGCCAGCAGCTTGGGGACAGGGGCTCAGCCCCAGCATTTT. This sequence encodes CASSLGTGAQPQHF.